Sequencing of this TCR beta chain was carried out in a study of low-dose radiotherapy and immunotherapy resistance in tumors. Study background: Cohort 1 was given 0.5 Gy fractions every 2 weeks, 6.5 Gy in total. The regimen for patients comprised intravenous nivolumab 240 mg every two weeks plus intravenous ipilimumab 1 mg/kg every six weeks.

This clonotype was picked up one time. Alpha- and beta-chain coverage of first-strand cDNA came from TRAV- and TRBV-specific primers. TCR amplification involved 15 to 20 PCR cycles with a constant-region primer and V-primer adapter. mRNA, once isolated, was amplified by in vitro transcription. TCRdb redid the calling of the reads with MiXCR, one entry per CDR3 protein. The sample carries tens of thousands of distinct CDR3 sequences, 20% to 30% recorded once. The germline CDR1 and CDR2 sequences are SGHTS and YDEGEE. This CDR3 is 17 amino acids long. V shed 7 bases and J 0 bases; nucleotides not matched to a gene: 16. The time point was: after trial treatment. Treatment in this sample: LDRT plus nivolumab, ipilimumab, low-dose cyclophosphamide and aspirin (RACIN trial).

Sequenced material: PBMCs, taken after low-dose radiotherapy plus immunotherapy. The TCR comes from a male donor with prostate cancer. This rearrangement joins TRBV5-8 to TRBJ2-7; 7 bases match TRBD2. DNA for the CDR3: TGTGCCAGCCCAAATTCATTATTGCGGGAGAGCTCCTACGAGCAGTACTTC. It is translated as CASPNSLLRESSYEQYF.